The present T cell receptor beta chain was sequenced within a study of cytomegalovirus exposure and HLA in healthy donors. Across the whole study: Genotyping of roughly 400 donors showed that roughly 80% belonged to the Caucasian-associated ancestry cluster. Study-level results: Both high specificity and high sensitivity reportedly marked the classifier's diagnosis of cytomegalovirus status.

Per germline, CDR1 MNHEY and CDR2 SVGAGI. The V end lost 2 bases, the J end lost 10 bases, and 17 bases lay between the germline ends. The CDR3 loop spans 15 amino acids. Primers: 60 Vbeta forward and 13 Jbeta reverse. The method was immunoSEQ multiplex PCR; TCRdb's version includes in-frame clones alone and lacks a portion of them. The sample consists of roughly 150,000 clones, 80% to 85% of them appearing once. With respect to this clone: Its antigen is not known.

The sequence derives from a male donor in good health and CMV-seronegative. J is TRBJ1-4 and V is TRBV6-5, with D perhaps matching TRBD1 (5 bases). Sequenced sample: PBMCs. The CDR3 loop is CASSYSGGGIGKLFF. CDR3 DNA sequence: TGTGCCAGCAGTTACAGCGGCGGGGGTATCGGAAAACTGTTTTTT.